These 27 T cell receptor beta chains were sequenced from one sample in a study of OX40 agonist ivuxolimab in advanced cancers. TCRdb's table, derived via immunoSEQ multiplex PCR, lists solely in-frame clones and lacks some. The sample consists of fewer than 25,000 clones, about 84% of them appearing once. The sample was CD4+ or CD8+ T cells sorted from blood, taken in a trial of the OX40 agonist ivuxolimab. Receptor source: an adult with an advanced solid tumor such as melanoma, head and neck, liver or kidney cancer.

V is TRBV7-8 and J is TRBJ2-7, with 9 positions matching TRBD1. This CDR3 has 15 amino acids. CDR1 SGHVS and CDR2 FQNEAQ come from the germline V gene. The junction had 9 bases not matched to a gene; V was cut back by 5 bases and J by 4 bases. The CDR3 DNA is TGTGCCAGCAGCCCAACGGGACAGGGAGGATACGAGCAGTACTTC. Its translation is CASSPTGQGGYEQYF.

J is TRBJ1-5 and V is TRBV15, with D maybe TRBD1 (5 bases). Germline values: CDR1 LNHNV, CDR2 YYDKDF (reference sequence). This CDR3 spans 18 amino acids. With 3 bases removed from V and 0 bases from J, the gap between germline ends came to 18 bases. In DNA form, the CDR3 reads TGTGCCACCAGCAGCGGGGACTGGCGCCCCCATAGCAATCAGCCCCAGCATTTT. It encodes CATSSGDWRPHSNQPQHF.

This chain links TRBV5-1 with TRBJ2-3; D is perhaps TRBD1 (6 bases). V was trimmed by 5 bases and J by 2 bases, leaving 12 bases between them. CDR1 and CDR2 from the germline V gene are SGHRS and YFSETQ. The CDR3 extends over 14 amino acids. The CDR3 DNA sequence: TGCGCCAGCAGTTCCAGGGGAGCCACAGATACGCAGTATTTT. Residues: CASSSRGATDTQYF.

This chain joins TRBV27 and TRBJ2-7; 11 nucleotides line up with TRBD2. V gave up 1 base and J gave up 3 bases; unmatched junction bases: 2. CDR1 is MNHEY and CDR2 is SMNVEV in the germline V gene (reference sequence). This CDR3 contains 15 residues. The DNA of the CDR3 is TGTGCCAGCAGTTTATACCTAGCGGGAGGCTACGAGCAGTACTTC. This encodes CASSLYLAGGYEQYF.

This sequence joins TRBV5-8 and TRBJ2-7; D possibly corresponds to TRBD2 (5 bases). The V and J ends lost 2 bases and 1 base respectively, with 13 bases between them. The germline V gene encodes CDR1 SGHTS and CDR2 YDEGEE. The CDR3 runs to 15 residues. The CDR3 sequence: CASSLRGRSSYEQYF. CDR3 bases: TGTGCCAGCAGCTTACGGGGTAGGAGTTCCTACGAGCAGTACTTC.

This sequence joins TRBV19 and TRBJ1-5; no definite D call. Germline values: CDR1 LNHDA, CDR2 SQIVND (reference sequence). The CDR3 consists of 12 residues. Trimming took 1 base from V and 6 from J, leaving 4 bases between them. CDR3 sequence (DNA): TGTGCCAGTAGTATAGGAGGTCAGCCCCAGCATTTT. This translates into CASSIGGQPQHF. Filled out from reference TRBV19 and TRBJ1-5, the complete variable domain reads DGGITQSPKYLFRKEGQNVTLSCEQNLNHDAMYWYRQDPGQGLRLIYYSQIVNDFQKGDIAEGYSVSREKKESFPLTVTSAQKNPTAFYLCASSIGGQPQHFGDGTRLSIL.

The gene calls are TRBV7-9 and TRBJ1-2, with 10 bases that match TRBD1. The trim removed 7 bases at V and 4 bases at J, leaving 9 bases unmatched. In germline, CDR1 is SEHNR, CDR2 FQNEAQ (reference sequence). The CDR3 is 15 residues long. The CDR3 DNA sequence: TGTGCCAGCACCGGGACAGGGGCAATGGGCTATGGCTACACCTTC. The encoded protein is CASTGTGAMGYGYTF.

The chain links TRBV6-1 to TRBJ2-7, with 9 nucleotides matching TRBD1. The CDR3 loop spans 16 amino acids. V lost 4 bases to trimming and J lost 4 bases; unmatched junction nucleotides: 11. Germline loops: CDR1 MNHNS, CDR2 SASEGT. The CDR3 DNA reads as TGTGCCAGCAGTGGCCACAGGGGGCCGATCGGGTACGAGCAGTACTTC. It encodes CASSGHRGPIGYEQYF.

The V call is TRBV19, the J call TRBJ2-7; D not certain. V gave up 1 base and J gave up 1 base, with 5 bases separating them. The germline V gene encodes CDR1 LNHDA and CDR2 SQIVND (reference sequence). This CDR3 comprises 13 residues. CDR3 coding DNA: TGTGCCAGTAGTATAGCGAGATCCTACGAGCAGTACTTC. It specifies CASSIARSYEQYF.

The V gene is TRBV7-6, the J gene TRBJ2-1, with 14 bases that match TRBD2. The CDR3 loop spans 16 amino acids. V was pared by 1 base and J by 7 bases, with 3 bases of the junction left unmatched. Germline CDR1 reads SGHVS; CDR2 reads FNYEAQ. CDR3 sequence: CASSLGLAGGENEQFF. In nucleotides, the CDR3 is TGTGCCAGCAGCTTAGGACTAGCGGGGGGGGAGAATGAGCAGTTCTTC.

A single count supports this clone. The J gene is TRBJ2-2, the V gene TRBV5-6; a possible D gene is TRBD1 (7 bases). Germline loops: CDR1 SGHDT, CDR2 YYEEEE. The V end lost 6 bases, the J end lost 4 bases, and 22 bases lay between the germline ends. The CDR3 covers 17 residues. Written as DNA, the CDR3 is TGTGCCAGCAACCCAGGTGCGGGACAGTCTTTCACCGGGGAGCTGTTTTTT. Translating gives CASNPGAGQSFTGELFF.

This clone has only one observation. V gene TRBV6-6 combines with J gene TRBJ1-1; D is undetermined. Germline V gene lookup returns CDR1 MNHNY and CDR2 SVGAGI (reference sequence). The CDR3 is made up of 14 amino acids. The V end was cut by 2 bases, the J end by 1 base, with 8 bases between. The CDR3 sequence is CASSYGIGNTEAFF. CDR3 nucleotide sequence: TGTGCCAGCAGTTACGGGATTGGGAACACTGAAGCTTTCTTT.

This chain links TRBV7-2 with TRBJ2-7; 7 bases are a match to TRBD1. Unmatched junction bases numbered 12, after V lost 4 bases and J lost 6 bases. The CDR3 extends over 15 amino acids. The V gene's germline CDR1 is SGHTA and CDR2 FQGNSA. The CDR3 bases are TGTGCCAGCAGCTCCACCCCAGGGACAGACGGCGAGCAGTACTTC. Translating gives CASSSTPGTDGEQYF.

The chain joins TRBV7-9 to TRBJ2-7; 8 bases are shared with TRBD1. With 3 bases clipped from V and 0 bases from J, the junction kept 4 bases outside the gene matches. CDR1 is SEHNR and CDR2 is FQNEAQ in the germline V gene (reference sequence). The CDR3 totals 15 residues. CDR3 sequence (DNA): TGTGCCAGCAGCTTGCCGGACAGGGTCTCCTACGAGCAGTACTTC. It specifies CASSLPDRVSYEQYF.

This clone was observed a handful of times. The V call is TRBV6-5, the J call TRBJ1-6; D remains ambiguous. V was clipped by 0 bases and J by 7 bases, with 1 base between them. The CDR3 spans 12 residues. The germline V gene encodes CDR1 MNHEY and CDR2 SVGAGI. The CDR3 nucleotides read TGTGCCAGCAGTTACTCCAATTCACCCCTCCACTTT. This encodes CASSYSNSPLHF.

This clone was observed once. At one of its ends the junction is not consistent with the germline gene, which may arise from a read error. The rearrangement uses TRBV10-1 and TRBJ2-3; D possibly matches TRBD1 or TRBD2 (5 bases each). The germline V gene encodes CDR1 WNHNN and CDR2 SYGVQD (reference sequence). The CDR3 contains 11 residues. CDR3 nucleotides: TGCGCCAGCAGTGATACCTGGGACCTCAAGTTT. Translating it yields CASSDTWDLKF.

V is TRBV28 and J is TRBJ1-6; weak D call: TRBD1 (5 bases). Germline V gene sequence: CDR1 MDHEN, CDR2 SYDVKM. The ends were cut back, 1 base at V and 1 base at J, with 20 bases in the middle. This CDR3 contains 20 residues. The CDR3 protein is CASSLLRGGGSWSYNSPLHF. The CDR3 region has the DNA TGTGCCAGCAGTTTATTGCGGGGGGGTGGCTCTTGGTCCTATAATTCACCCCTCCACTTT.

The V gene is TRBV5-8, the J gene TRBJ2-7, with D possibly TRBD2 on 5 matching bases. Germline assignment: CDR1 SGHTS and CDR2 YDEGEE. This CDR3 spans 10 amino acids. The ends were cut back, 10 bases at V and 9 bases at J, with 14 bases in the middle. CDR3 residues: CASSGLGQYF. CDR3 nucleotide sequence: TGTGCCTCTTCGGGGTTGGGGCAGTACTTC.

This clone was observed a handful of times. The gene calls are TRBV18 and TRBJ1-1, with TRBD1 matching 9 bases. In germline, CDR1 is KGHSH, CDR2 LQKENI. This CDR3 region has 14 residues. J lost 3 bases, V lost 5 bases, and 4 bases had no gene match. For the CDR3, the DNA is TGTGCCAGCTCAGAGACAGGGGGGTACACTGAAGCTTTCTTT. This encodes CASSETGGYTEAFF. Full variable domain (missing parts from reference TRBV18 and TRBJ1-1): NAGVMQNPRHLVRRRGQEARLRCSPMKGHSHVYWYRQLPEEGLKFMVYLQKENIIDESGMPKERFSAEFPKEGPSILRIQQVVRGDSAAYFCASSETGGYTEAFFGQGTRLTVV.

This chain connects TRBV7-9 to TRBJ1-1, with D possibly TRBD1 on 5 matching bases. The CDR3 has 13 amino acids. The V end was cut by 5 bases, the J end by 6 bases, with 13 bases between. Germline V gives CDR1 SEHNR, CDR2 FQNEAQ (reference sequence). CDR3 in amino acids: CASSPGGSSEAFF. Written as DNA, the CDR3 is TGTGCCAGCAGCCCCGGGGGTTCCTCTGAAGCTTTCTTT. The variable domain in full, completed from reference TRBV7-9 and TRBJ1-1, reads DTGVSQNPRHKITKRGQNVTFRCDPISEHNRLYWYRQTLGQGPEFLTYFQNEAQLEKSRLLSDRFSAERPKGSFSTLEIQRTEQGDSAMYLCASSPGGSSEAFFGQGTRLTVV.

In nucleotides, the CDR3 is TGTGCCAGCAGCTCACAGGTAGCGGGGGGGCGGTCAGATACGCAGTATTTT. Translation gives CASSSQVAGGRSDTQYF. The chain recombines TRBV7-8 with TRBJ2-3, with 11 bases fitting TRBD2. Germline V CDR1 and CDR2: SGHVS, FQNEAQ. The CDR3 length is 17 residues. The junction had 10 bases not matched to a gene; V was cut back by 4 bases and J by 4 bases.

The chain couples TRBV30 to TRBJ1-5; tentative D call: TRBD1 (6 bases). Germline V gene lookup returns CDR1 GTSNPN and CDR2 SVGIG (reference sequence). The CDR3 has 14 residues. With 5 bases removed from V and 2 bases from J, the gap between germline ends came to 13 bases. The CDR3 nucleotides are TGTGCCTGGGGGGGCCGGGGGTGCAATCAGCCCCAGCATTTT. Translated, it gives CAWGGRGCNQPQHF.

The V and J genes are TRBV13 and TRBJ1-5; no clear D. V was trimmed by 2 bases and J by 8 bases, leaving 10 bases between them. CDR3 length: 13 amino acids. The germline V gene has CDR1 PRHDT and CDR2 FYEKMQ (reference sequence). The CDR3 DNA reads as TGTGCCAGCAGCTTATTGGGAGGGAAGCCCCAGCATTTT. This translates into CASSLLGGKPQHF.

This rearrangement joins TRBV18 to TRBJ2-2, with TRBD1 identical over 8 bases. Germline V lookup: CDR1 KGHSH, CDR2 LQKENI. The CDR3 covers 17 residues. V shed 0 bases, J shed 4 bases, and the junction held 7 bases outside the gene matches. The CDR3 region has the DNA TGTGCCAGCTCACCACCGTCAGGGGGCTGGACCACCGGGGAGCTGTTTTTT. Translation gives CASSPPSGGWTTGELFF.

Here the CDR3 DNA reads TGTGCCAGCAGTGAACTTAGGGGGGGGTCCTACGAGCAGTACTTC. It encodes CASSELRGGSYEQYF. The chain links TRBV6-1 to TRBJ2-7; D is perhaps TRBD2 (7 bases). Trimming took 2 bases from V and 1 from J, leaving 12 bases between them. CDR3 length equals 15 residues. Germline V lookup: CDR1 MNHNS, CDR2 SASEGT.

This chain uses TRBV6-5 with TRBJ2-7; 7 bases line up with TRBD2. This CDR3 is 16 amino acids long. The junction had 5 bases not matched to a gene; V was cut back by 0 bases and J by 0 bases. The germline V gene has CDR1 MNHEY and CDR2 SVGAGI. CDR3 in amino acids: CASSYSVRGSSYEQYF. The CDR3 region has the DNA TGTGCCAGCAGTTACTCGGTGCGGGGGAGCTCCTACGAGCAGTACTTC.

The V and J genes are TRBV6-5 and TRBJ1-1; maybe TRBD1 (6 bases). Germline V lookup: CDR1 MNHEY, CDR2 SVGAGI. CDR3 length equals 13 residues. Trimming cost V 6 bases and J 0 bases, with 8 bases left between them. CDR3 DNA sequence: TGTGCCAGCAGGCACAGGGTGAACACTGAAGCTTTCTTT. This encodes CASRHRVNTEAFF.